The 28 T cell receptor beta chains below come from one sample, sequenced in a study of OX40 agonist ivuxolimab in advanced cancers. Using immunoSEQ multiplex PCR, the repertoire was profiled, and TCRdb retains in-frame clones only, with some absent. The sample has some 20,000 clones; nearly 85% are singletons. The specimen comprised CD4+ or CD8+ T cells sorted from blood, sampled in a trial of the OX40 agonist ivuxolimab. Every receptor here comes from an adult with an advanced solid tumor such as melanoma, head and neck, liver or kidney cancer.

CDR3 nucleotides: TGTGCCAGCGAGGTCGGGGGGCTCGTCACAGATACGCAGTATTTT. Encoded protein: CASEVGGLVTDTQYF. The chain uses TRBV5-4 and TRBJ2-3, with a tentative D call TRBD2 (7 bases). In germline, CDR1 is SGHNT, CDR2 YYREEE (reference sequence). The CDR3 consists of 15 residues. Trimming stripped 7 bases from V and 2 bases from J, with 17 bases between.

This chain uses TRBV14 with TRBJ2-5; TRBD2 aligns across 7 bases. Germline V gives CDR1 SGHDN, CDR2 FVKESK. CDR3 length equals 15 residues. V shed 3 bases, J shed 4 bases, and the junction held 8 bases outside the gene matches. CDR3 protein: CASSQARLARETQYF. DNA of the CDR3: TGTGCCAGCAGCCAGGCCCGACTAGCAAGAGAGACCCAGTACTTC.

The gene calls are TRBV30 and TRBJ2-7; possibly TRBD1 for D (5 bases). Trimming stripped 0 bases from V and 7 bases from J, with 16 bases between. The CDR3 covers 14 residues. CDR1 is GTSNPN and CDR2 is SVGIG in the germline V gene (reference sequence). CDR3 amino acids: CAWSVGASVGEQYF. The CDR3 nucleotides are TGTGCCTGGAGTGTAGGGGCCTCGGTAGGGGAGCAGTACTTC.

This clone was observed once. The chain employs TRBV27 and TRBJ1-1; TRBD1 might be the D (6 bases). Germline V gene lookup returns CDR1 MNHEY and CDR2 SMNVEV (reference sequence). V lost 9 bases to trimming and J lost 5 bases, with 22 bases between them. The CDR3 totals 15 residues. The CDR3 DNA sequence: TGTGCCAGTACATTAACCAGGGGAGGGTATACTGAAGCTTTCTTT. Protein sequence: CASTLTRGGYTEAFF.

The J gene is TRBJ2-5, the V gene TRBV9; the D is unclear. This CDR3 is built from 16 residues. Germline loops: CDR1 SGDLS, CDR2 YYNGEE. Trimming removed 4 bases from V and 0 bases from J, with 16 bases in between. The CDR3 nucleotides read TGTGCCAGCAGCCCTACCGTTTGGACCCACCAAGAGACCCAGTACTTC. Its translation is CASSPTVWTHQETQYF.

This chain uses TRBV5-1 with TRBJ1-1, with a possible D match to TRBD1 (5 bases). The CDR3 loop spans 13 amino acids. Trimming removed 2 bases from V and 3 bases from J, with 8 bases in between. The germline V gene encodes CDR1 SGHRS and CDR2 YFSETQ. CDR3 region: CASSFSGDTEAFF. In nucleotides, the CDR3 is TGCGCCAGCAGCTTCTCGGGGGACACTGAAGCTTTCTTT.

The J gene is TRBJ2-5, the V gene TRBV18, with 7 bases aligning to TRBD1. The V segment lost 3 bases and the J segment 2 bases; nucleotides outside the gene matches: 6. Germline assignment: CDR1 KGHSH and CDR2 LQKENI. The CDR3 has 15 amino acids. In DNA, the CDR3 is TGTGCCAGCTCACCGGACAGGAGCTTACAAGAGACCCAGTACTTC. This sequence encodes CASSPDRSLQETQYF.

This chain links TRBV6-5 with TRBJ1-5; D call uncertain. The V end lost 1 base, the J end lost 6 bases, and 7 bases lay between the germline ends. This CDR3 is 13 amino acids long. Germline lookup yields CDR1 MNHEY and CDR2 SVGAGI. The CDR3: CASSYFRGQPQHF. The CDR3, as DNA: TGTGCCAGCAGTTACTTCCGCGGTCAGCCCCAGCATTTT.

The chain has TRBV5-1 and TRBJ1-3; D is ambiguous. V was shortened by 3 bases and J by 0 bases, with 13 bases between the two germline ends. Germline-derived CDR1 and CDR2 are SGHRS and YFSETQ. The CDR3 spans 16 residues. CDR3 sequence reads: CASSSTALSSGNTIYF. CDR3 coding DNA: TGCGCCAGCAGCTCCACAGCCCTTTCCTCTGGAAACACCATATATTTT. Filled out from reference TRBV5-1 and TRBJ1-3, the complete variable domain reads KAGVTQTPRYLIKTRGQQVTLSCSPISGHRSVSWYQQTPGQGLQFLFEYFSETQRNKGNFPGRFSGRQFSNSRSEMNVSTLELGDSALYLCASSSTALSSGNTIYFGEGSWLTVV.

This sequence joins TRBV30 and TRBJ2-6; TRBD1 matches at 9 bases. Looked up from germline, CDR1 is GTSNPN and CDR2 is SVGIG (reference sequence). CDR3 length: 17 amino acids. Germline trimming cut 4 bases from V and 0 bases from J; bases unmatched to any gene: 7. The CDR3: CAWKRDRVPSGANVLTF. For the CDR3, the DNA is TGTGCCTGGAAACGGGACAGGGTACCCTCTGGGGCCAACGTCCTGACTTTC.

The chain joins TRBV27 to TRBJ2-5; 11 nucleotides agree with TRBD2. Germline CDR1 is MNHEY and CDR2 is SMNVEV (reference sequence). CDR3 length: 17 amino acids. After removal of 1 base from V and 4 bases from J, the junction contained 8 bases not matched to a gene. CDR3 in amino acids: CASSLFPTSGRRETQYF. The CDR3 DNA sequence: TGTGCCAGCAGTTTATTCCCCACTAGCGGGAGACGAGAGACCCAGTACTTC.

With regard to this clone: The junction differs from germline at one of its ends, possibly a read error. The chain recombines TRBV28 with TRBJ1-1; 9 nucleotides match TRBD1. This CDR3 contains 13 residues. From germline, CDR1 is MDHEN and CDR2 SYDVKM. CDR3 bases: TGTGCCAGCAGTACCACAGGGGGCGAAGGATATAGGTTT. Amino acids: CASSTTGGEGYRF.

The rearrangement links TRBV4-1 to TRBJ2-7; TRBD1 matches 9 bases. The CDR3 covers 15 residues. Looked up from germline, CDR1 is MGHRA and CDR2 is YSYEKL. J was trimmed by 3 bases and V by 5 bases; bases with no gene match: 8. The CDR3 here is CASSYTGTGNYEQYF. CDR3 bases: TGCGCCAGCAGCTATACCGGGACAGGGAACTACGAGCAGTACTTC.

There are a few counts of this clone. The chain combines TRBV5-1 with TRBJ1-1, with 7 bases aligning to TRBD1. J was trimmed by 0 bases and V by 0 bases; bases with no gene match: 5. The CDR3 length is 16 residues. Per germline, CDR1 SGHRS and CDR2 YFSETQ. CDR3 DNA sequence: TGCGCCAGCAGCTTGGAGGGGGCCCACATGAACACTGAAGCTTTCTTT. It encodes CASSLEGAHMNTEAFF.

Regarding this clone: The junction does not match germline at one end; this may be a read error. This rearrangement joins TRBV15 to TRBJ2-4; perhaps TRBD1 as D (5 bases). The CDR3 totals 13 residues. The germline CDR1 and CDR2 sequences are LNHNV and YYDKDF (reference sequence). The CDR3 DNA is TGTGCCACCAGCAGAGATGCTGACAGCCTCCCGCACTTC. It codes for CATSRDADSLPHF.

The chain joins TRBV29-1 to TRBJ1-1; D is unclear. Germline loops: CDR1 SQVTM, CDR2 ANQGSEA. V lost 6 bases and J 5 bases, leaving 10 bases between the germline ends. The CDR3 is 11 amino acids. As DNA, the CDR3 is TGCAGCGTCAGTCCGGGTACTGAAGCTTTCTTT. This encodes CSVSPGTEAFF.

V usage is TRBV6-1 and J usage is TRBJ2-1; 8 nucleotides match TRBD1. The CDR3 sequence is 11 residues long. The germline CDR1 and CDR2 sequences are MNHNS and SASEGT. With 10 bases clipped from V and 9 bases from J, the junction kept 5 bases outside the gene matches. The CDR3 nucleotides read TGTGCCACGAACAGGGGGGCTGAGCAGTTCTTC. Amino acid sequence: CATNRGAEQFF.

The rearrangement links TRBV6-1 to TRBJ2-2; TRBD2 matches at 13 bases. Germline CDR1 is MNHNS and CDR2 is SASEGT. J gave up 0 bases and V 4 bases, and 11 bases lay outside the gene matches. The CDR3 is made up of 20 amino acids. CDR3 sequence: CASSAQMTSGGTTNTGELFF. As DNA, the CDR3 is TGTGCCAGCAGTGCCCAAATGACTAGCGGGGGGACTACGAACACCGGGGAGCTGTTTTTT.

Written as DNA, the CDR3 is TGTGCCAGCAGTACACCGGGACTACATTCCACAGATACGCAGTATTTT. Translated, it gives CASSTPGLHSTDTQYF. The rearrangement uses TRBV27 and TRBJ2-3; 7 bases agree with TRBD2. Germline V lookup: CDR1 MNHEY, CDR2 SMNVEV (reference sequence). The CDR3 contains 16 residues. V was clipped by 5 bases and J by 2 bases; unmatched bases: 10.

The genes are TRBV28 and TRBJ2-5; weak D call: TRBD2 (6 bases). Per the germline V gene, CDR1 is MDHEN and CDR2 is SYDVKM. CDR3 length: 14 amino acids. V was pared by 7 bases and J by 6 bases, with 18 bases between. The CDR3 here is CASTGRGAVKTQYF. DNA of the CDR3: TGTGCCAGCACGGGGCGCGGGGCTGTGAAGACCCAGTACTTC.

The J gene is TRBJ2-6, the V gene TRBV1; the table's D gene call, TRBD2, was not cross checked with the DNA. TRBV1 is annotated as a pseudogene. The CDR3 covers 16 residues. DNA of the CDR3: TGCACCAGCAGCCAAGAGCGAACCTCTGGGGCCAACGTCCTGACTTTC. This sequence encodes CTSSQERTSGANVLTF.

In this sample, this clone turned up a few times. The CDR3 nucleotides are TGTGCCAGCAGTCGTTCGGGGGCTAGCGGGGGCTCCTACGAGCAGTACTTC. Encoded protein: CASSRSGASGGSYEQYF. V is TRBV6-7 and J is TRBJ2-7; TRBD2 agrees at 10 bases. TRBV6-7 is an ORF, with its function uncertain. The CDR3 extends over 17 amino acids. The trim removed 5 bases at V and 0 bases at J, leaving 10 bases unmatched.

The chain recombines TRBV10-3 with TRBJ2-1; 8 bases match TRBD1. Germline CDR1 ENHRY, CDR2 SYGVKD. The trim removed 8 bases at V and 2 bases at J, leaving 11 bases unmatched. The CDR3 is 16 residues long. The CDR3 is CAIGKRTGLTYNEQFF. The CDR3 nucleotides read TGTGCCATCGGCAAAAGGACAGGGCTGACCTACAATGAGCAGTTCTTC.

The chain recombines TRBV2 with TRBJ2-7, with 7 bases matching TRBD2. Looked up from germline, CDR1 is SNHLY and CDR2 is FYNNEI. V was pared by 0 bases and J by 0 bases, with 5 bases of the junction left unmatched. The CDR3 extends over 16 amino acids. In DNA form, the CDR3 reads TGTGCCAGCAGTGAAGCCCCCGGGGGGAGCTCCTACGAGCAGTACTTC. This encodes CASSEAPGGSSYEQYF.

The chain employs TRBV6-5 and TRBJ1-1; D unclear. CDR1 and CDR2 from the germline V gene are MNHEY and SVGAGI. The CDR3 length is 13 residues. The V and J ends lost 7 bases and 5 bases respectively, with 14 bases between them. This chain's CDR3 is CASTWGGGTEAFF. In DNA, the CDR3 is TGTGCCAGCACTTGGGGTGGTGGGACTGAAGCTTTCTTT.

This clone was observed a few times. CDR3: CATDLNTEAFF. The DNA for the CDR3 is TGTGCCACGGACTTGAACACTGAAGCTTTCTTT. The chain employs TRBV28 and TRBJ1-1; no firm D call. V gave up 10 bases and J gave up 0 bases, with 6 bases separating them. CDR1 and CDR2 (germline): MDHEN, SYDVKM. CDR3 length equals 11 residues.

In this sample, this clone turned up once. This chain joins TRBV14 and TRBJ2-1; 9 bases map to TRBD1. CDR3 length: 18 residues. With 0 bases clipped from V and 5 bases from J, the junction kept 11 bases outside the gene matches. Germline values: CDR1 SGHDN, CDR2 FVKESK. CDR3 nucleotides: TGTGCCAGCAGCCAAGAAGGTGTGAGGGGACAGGGAAACAATGAGCAGTTCTTC. It specifies CASSQEGVRGQGNNEQFF.

This chain joins TRBV19 and TRBJ1-5, with TRBD1 matching 8 bases. Germline CDR1 and CDR2: LNHDA and SQIVND (reference sequence). The CDR3 extends over 17 amino acids. V shed 5 bases and J 1 base; nucleotides not matched to a gene: 10. The DNA for the CDR3 is TGTGCCAGTAGTGAGCGACAGGGGATGGGGAGCAATCAGCCCCAGCATTTT. Translated, it gives CASSERQGMGSNQPQHF.